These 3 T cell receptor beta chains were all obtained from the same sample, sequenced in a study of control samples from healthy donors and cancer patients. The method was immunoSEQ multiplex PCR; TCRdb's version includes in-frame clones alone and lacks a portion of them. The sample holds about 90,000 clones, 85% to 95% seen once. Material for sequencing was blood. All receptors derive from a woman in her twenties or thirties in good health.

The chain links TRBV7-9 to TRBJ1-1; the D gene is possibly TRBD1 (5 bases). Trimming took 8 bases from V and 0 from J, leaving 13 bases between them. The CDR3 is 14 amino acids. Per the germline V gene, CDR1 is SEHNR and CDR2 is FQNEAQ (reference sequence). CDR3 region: CASEAGDLNTEAFF. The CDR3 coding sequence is TGTGCCAGCGAAGCGGGGGACTTGAACACTGAAGCTTTCTTT.

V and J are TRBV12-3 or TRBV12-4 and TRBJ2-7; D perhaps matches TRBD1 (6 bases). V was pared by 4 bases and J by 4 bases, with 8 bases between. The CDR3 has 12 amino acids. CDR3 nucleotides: TGTGCCAGCAGTTCCGGACAGTACGAGCAGTACTTC. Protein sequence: CASSSGQYEQYF.

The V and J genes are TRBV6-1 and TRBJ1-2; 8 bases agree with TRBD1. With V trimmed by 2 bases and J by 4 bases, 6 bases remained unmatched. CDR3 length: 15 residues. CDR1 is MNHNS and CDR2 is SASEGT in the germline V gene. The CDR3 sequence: CASSEQGARSYGYTF. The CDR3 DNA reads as TGTGCCAGCAGTGAACAGGGGGCGCGAAGCTATGGCTACACCTTC.